This T cell receptor (beta chain) came from a study of blood T cell repertoires in COVID-19. Study-level background: In each case, the material was cDNA or gDNA derived from T cells, B-cell-depleted T cells, or PBMCs.

Per the original data handling: From reference gene primer amplification, estimates of nucleated cell counts were derived. TCRdb keeps only in-frame clones here, not all; method: immunoSEQ multiplex PCR. That table gives V, J and clone size, and the DNA gave D and trimming. The table has 70,000 to 90,000 clones, around nine tenths seen once. The Seattle patients, enrolled during active infection, were followed longitudinally. Between the trimmed V and J ends, which lost 1 base and 2 bases, there was a span of 16 bases. This CDR3 has 17 amino acids. CDR1 MGHRA and CDR2 YSYEKL come from the germline V gene.

The sequence was obtained from a man aged 80 or over with COVID-19, enrolled during active disease. Sequencing was performed on peripheral blood. This chain uses TRBV4-1 with TRBJ2-3; tentative D call: TRBD2 (7 bases). The CDR3 sequence is CASSQVGAGAPTDTQYF. The CDR3 nucleotides read TGCGCCAGCAGCCAAGTGGGTGCGGGGGCTCCCACAGATACGCAGTATTTT.